The 12 T cell receptor delta chains listed next were all sequenced from one sample in a study of γδ T cells in repeated Plasmodium falciparum infection. Flow sorting of PBMC yielded separate Vgamma9/Vdelta2+ and Vdelta2-negative gammadelta T cell populations for bulk repertoire analysis. TCRdb reanalyzed the multiplex PCR reads using CATT. The repertoire holds more than 70,000 delta-chain clones, with approximately 0.96% as singletons. Material for sequencing was gamma-delta T cells from blood. Receptors were obtained from a pool of human donors (malaria-infected and uninfected, not separated).

A note on this clone: The TCRdb protein comes from a much larger clone and disagrees with this DNA's translation at residue 10, likely due to a read error; the protein given here is derived from the DNA. This chain connects TRDV1 to TRDJ1; perhaps TRDD3 as D (6 bases). The CDR3 totals 22 residues. Per germline, CDR1 TSWWSYY and CDR2 QGS. Trimming stripped 5 bases from V and 7 bases from J, with 41 bases between. CDR3 nucleotides: TGTGCTCTTGGGAGATCCCCACCTAGGTCTTTCTCTACTGGGATATCCCAGGGTAAACTCATCTTT. Amino acid sequence: CALGRSPPRSFSTGISQGKLIF.

Concerning this clone itself: This likely stems from a read error, as it lies one base from a far larger clone. The same CDR3 can be traced to other DNA sequences in this sample. In DNA, the CDR3 is TGTGCTCTTGGGGAATTGGGGTTTTACACCGATAAACTTATCTTT. Translation: CALGELGFYTDKLIF. The V gene is TRDV1, the J gene TRDJ1, with D perhaps TRDD3 (5 bases). Germline CDR1 and CDR2: TSWWSYY and QGS. CDR3 size: 15 residues.

This clone was picked up a small number of times. The TCRdb protein comes from a much larger clone and disagrees with this DNA's translation at residue 8, likely due to a read error; the protein given here is derived from the DNA. V gene TRDV1 combines with J gene TRDJ1, with D possibly TRDD3 on 5 matching bases. Germline CDR1 and CDR2: TSWWSYY and QGS. CDR3 length equals 17 residues. Trimming shortened V by 4 bases and J by 2 bases, and 20 bases separated the two germline ends. CDR3 sequence reads: CALGVGAEGFSTDKLIF. CDR3 DNA: TGTGCTCTTGGGGTCGGGGCTGAGGGATTCTCTACCGATAAACTCATCTTT.

As regards this clone: The TCRdb record carries a much larger clone's protein, which differs from this DNA's translation at residue 3; a read error is the likely cause, and the protein listed here is the DNA translation. The chain employs TRDV1 and TRDJ1; 12 nucleotides match TRDD3. The J gene is absent in TCRdb and was assigned here via DNA matching to germline. Germline V gene sequence: CDR1 TSWWSYY, CDR2 QGS. This CDR3 has 23 residues. This CDR3 reads CAPGELGPSYDWGIQGNTDKLIF. As DNA, the CDR3 is TGTGCTCCTGGGGAACTGGGGCCTTCCTACGACTGGGGGATACAAGGGAACACCGATAAACTCATCTTT.

This clone was seen many times. A far larger clone is only one base removed, so a read error is likely. This same CDR3 is encoded by further DNA sequences in the sample. The chain joins TRDV2 to TRDJ1, with 10 bases fitting TRDD3. Here the J gene was assigned by germline matching of the DNA, as TCRdb has none. The length of the CDR3 is 18 residues. Germline lookup yields CDR1 GEAIGNYY and CDR2 EKD. The CDR3 DNA sequence: TGTGCCTGCGACAAGGGGGATACGGCCACATCGCAGACCGATAAACTCATCTTT. This encodes CACDKGDTATSQTDKLIF.

As to this clone: A far larger clone is off by one base, so a read error is likely. Other DNA variants within this sample encode the same CDR3. The V and J genes are TRDV3 and TRDJ1; TRDD3 aligns across 8 bases. The CDR3 spans 20 residues. The germline CDR1 and CDR2 sequences are TVYSNPD and GDNSRS (reference sequence). CDR3 coding DNA: TGTGCCTCCTTTGGTCCCGATAGTACTGGGGGGAGATTCTACACCGATAAACTCATCTTC. As protein: CASFGPDSTGGRFYTDKLIF.

In this sample, this clone turned up many times. The same CDR3 arises from other DNA sequences in this sample as well. The chain joins TRDV1 to TRDJ1; 8 nucleotides align to TRDD3. V dropped 0 bases and J dropped 7; count of bases not matched to a gene: 10. The CDR3 contains 16 residues. CDR1 is TSWWSYY and CDR2 is QGS in the germline V gene. CDR3 loop: CALGELAGLLGAKLIF. Written as DNA, the CDR3 is TGTGCTCTTGGGGAACTGGCCGGTCTACTGGGGGCTAAACTCATCTTT.

This clone was seen many times. This likely came from a read error, as a far larger clone is one base away. Additional DNA sequences in this sample encode the identical CDR3. The J gene is TRDJ1, the V gene TRDV1, with no clear D. The V gene's germline CDR1 is TSWWSYY and CDR2 QGS. Trimming took off 0 bases at V and 4 bases at J, with 27 bases between the two ends. The CDR3 spans 20 residues. The CDR3 protein is CALGELLWEHTGSSVDKLIF. In nucleotides, the CDR3 is TGTGCTCTTGGGGAACTTCTGTGGGAGCATACCGGCTCCTCGGTCGATAAACTCATCTTT.

This clone turned up a few times. This DNA's translation and the protein TCRdb lists, from a much larger clone, do not match at residue 9, likely due to a read error; the protein shown is translated from the DNA. This chain connects TRDV2 to TRDJ3, with 10 nucleotides matching TRDD3. Matching the DNA to germline supplied the J gene, which TCRdb does not give. The CDR3 covers 19 residues. Germline loops: CDR1 GEAIGNYY, CDR2 EKD. The ends lost 3 bases at V and 2 bases at J; junction bases unmatched: 9. DNA of the CDR3: TGTGCCTGTGACCCTGGGGGATATGAGGGTGCCTGGGACACCCGACAGATGTTTTTC. It yields the protein CACDPGGYEGAWDTRQMFF.

This clone was recorded a few times. A read error is the likely source, as a far larger clone sits one nucleotide away. The sample carries other DNA sequences with the same CDR3. The gene calls are TRDV2 and TRDJ1, with 9 positions matching TRDD3. No J segment appears in TCRdb, so it was assigned here by matching the sequence to germline. Trimming at V came to 2 bases and at J to 5 bases, leaving 5 bases not matched to a gene. CDR3 length: 14 amino acids. CDR1 is GEAIGNYY and CDR2 is EKD in the germline V gene. The CDR3 reads CACDRLGDGDKLIF. The DNA of the CDR3 is TGTGCCTGTGACAGGCTGGGGGATGGTGATAAACTCATCTTT.

Points on this clone: The protein held in TCRdb is that of a much larger clone and does not match this DNA's translation at residue 4, likely because of a read error; the protein shown is translated from the DNA. The rearrangement joins TRDV2 to TRDJ2; 12 bases are shared with TRDD3. No J gene was available from TCRdb, and it was assigned here by a germline match of the DNA. Germline lookup yields CDR1 GEAIGNYY and CDR2 EKD. The CDR3 sequence is 18 residues long. Losses at the gene ends were 5 bases for V and 2 bases for J; bases not matched to a gene: 11. CDR3 DNA sequence: TGTGCCTGTGGCGCCTGTCACTGGGGGATACACTTGACAGCACAACTCTTCTTT. It codes for CACGACHWGIHLTAQLFF.

This clone is labeled medium-sized. Other nucleotide sequences in the sample specify the same CDR3. This chain joins TRDV1 and TRDJ1; the match to TRDD3 covers 9 bases. Germline V gene sequence: CDR1 TSWWSYY, CDR2 QGS. The CDR3 contains 18 residues. With 5 bases clipped from V and 0 bases from J, the junction kept 13 bases outside the gene matches. In DNA form, the CDR3 reads TGTGCTCTTGGGTTCTACGAATCTGGGGGATTGTACACCGATAAACTCATCTTT. It encodes CALGFYESGGLYTDKLIF.